This T cell receptor beta chain was sequenced in a study of T cells in Graves' hyperthyroidism and ophthalmopathy. The study's findings and limits: Most clonotypes expanded in the thyroid (above 0.001) were also present in blood. By a 13 V-J model, ophthalmopathy was set apart from stable hyperthyroidism.

Amplification of TCR beta CDR3 regions used RNA as the template. A first-round RT-PCR of the TCR CDR3 used the HTBI primer set. TCRdb used MiXCR to reprocess the multiplex PCR reads, holding one entry per CDR3 protein. The sample yields about half a million distinct CDR3 sequences, less than 25% seen once. Germline V gives CDR1 SGHTA, CDR2 FQGNSA. The CDR3 consists of 13 residues. Between the trimmed V and J ends, which lost 6 bases and 2 bases, there was a span of 10 bases. This clonotype was recorded many times. Its antigen is currently unknown. Hyperthyroidism was newly diagnosed in patients aged 18 to 65 (duration under 2 months). Researchers barred patients who had uncontrolled infection, other autoimmune disease, pregnancy or lactation.

This clonotype was sampled from a young man with Graves' hyperthyroidism. The sample was blood. V usage is TRBV7-2 and J usage is TRBJ1-2; D is possibly TRBD1 (6 bases). CDR3 in amino acids: CASRATGNYGYTF. The CDR3 DNA sequence: TGTGCCAGCAGAGCCACAGGGAACTATGGCTACACCTTC.